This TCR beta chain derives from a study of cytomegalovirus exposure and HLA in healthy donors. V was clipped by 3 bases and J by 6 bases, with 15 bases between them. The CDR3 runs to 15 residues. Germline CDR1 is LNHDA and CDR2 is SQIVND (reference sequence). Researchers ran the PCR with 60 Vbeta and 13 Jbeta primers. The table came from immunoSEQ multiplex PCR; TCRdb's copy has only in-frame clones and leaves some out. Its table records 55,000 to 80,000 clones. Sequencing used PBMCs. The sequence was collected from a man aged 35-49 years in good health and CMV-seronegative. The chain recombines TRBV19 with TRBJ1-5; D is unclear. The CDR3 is CASSMTGSYGQPQHF. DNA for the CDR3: TGTGCCAGTAGTATGACCGGGTCATACGGTCAGCCCCAGCATTTT.